Listed below are T cell receptor beta chains from one sample, sequenced in a study of blood T cell repertoires in COVID-19. TCRdb's copy holds only in-frame clones and misses some; the assay was immunoSEQ multiplex PCR. The sample holds 140,000 to 150,000 clones, roughly 87% seen once. The source material was peripheral blood. The source is a human donor in a cohort sampled during active COVID-19. The CDR3 runs from the conserved cysteine through the conserved F or W. Fields, in order: V gene, J gene, D gene, CDR3 protein. A D gene is named only where the DNA matches it firmly.

v_gene: TRBV10-1
j_gene: TRBJ2-1
d_gene: TRBD1
CDR3aa: CASSRDRVADEQFF

v_gene: TRBV12-3/TRBV12-4
j_gene: TRBJ1-1
d_gene: .
CDR3aa: CASSPGLTEAFF

v_gene: TRBV5-1
j_gene: TRBJ2-5
d_gene: TRBD2
CDR3aa: CASSLVAGVGETQYF

v_gene: TRBV11-2
j_gene: TRBJ2-5
d_gene: TRBD2
CDR3aa: CASSLSLAGDWTQYF

v_gene: TRBV5-6
j_gene: TRBJ2-5
d_gene: .
CDR3aa: CASSLERGGPPETQYF

v_gene: TRBV27
j_gene: TRBJ1-5
d_gene: .
CDR3aa: CASSLPGPNQPQHF

v_gene: TRBV5-1
j_gene: TRBJ2-3
d_gene: TRBD2
CDR3aa: CASSLYFFASGDTDTQYF

v_gene: TRBV7-8
j_gene: TRBJ2-1
d_gene: TRBD2
CDR3aa: CASSLALAGGGNEQFF

v_gene: TRBV2
j_gene: TRBJ1-5
d_gene: TRBD1
CDR3aa: CASSETGRDQPQHF

v_gene: TRBV4-2
j_gene: TRBJ1-5
d_gene: TRBD1
CDR3aa: CASSREGAQPQHF

v_gene: TRBV7-2
j_gene: TRBJ1-2
d_gene: .
CDR3aa: CASSDFGGGYTF

v_gene: TRBV7-9
j_gene: TRBJ2-5
d_gene: TRBD1
CDR3aa: CASSTGQGNQETQYF

v_gene: TRBV7-2
j_gene: TRBJ1-1
d_gene: .
CDR3aa: CASSTQGTGTEAFF

v_gene: TRBV6-6
j_gene: TRBJ1-5
d_gene: .
CDR3aa: CASSLQPLQGNQPQHF

v_gene: TRBV3-1/TRBV3-2
j_gene: TRBJ2-4
d_gene: TRBD1
CDR3aa: CASSPGQGNNIQYF

v_gene: TRBV5-1
j_gene: TRBJ2-3
d_gene: TRBD1
CDR3aa: CASSKGQSTDTQYF

v_gene: TRBV5-4
j_gene: TRBJ2-3
d_gene: TRBD2
CDR3aa: CASRIIPRLAGDADTQYF

v_gene: TRBV5-4
j_gene: TRBJ2-7
d_gene: TRBD2
CDR3aa: CASSLGGGGYEQYF

v_gene: TRBV7-8
j_gene: TRBJ1-5
d_gene: TRBD1
CDR3aa: CASSPDRGPYQPQHF

v_gene: TRBV5-4
j_gene: TRBJ2-7
d_gene: TRBD2
CDR3aa: CASSLVRGEVPYEQYF

v_gene: TRBV9
j_gene: TRBJ2-3
d_gene: TRBD1
CDR3aa: CASSSRTGPDTQYF

v_gene: TRBV27
j_gene: TRBJ1-3
d_gene: TRBD1
CDR3aa: CASSLTGGSGNTIYF

v_gene: TRBV10-3
j_gene: TRBJ2-5
d_gene: .
CDR3aa: CATSSSGSQETQYF

v_gene: TRBV19
j_gene: TRBJ1-2
d_gene: .
CDR3aa: CASSIGGGSYGYTF

v_gene: TRBV6-5
j_gene: TRBJ1-1
d_gene: TRBD1
CDR3aa: CASSKQGVVNTEAFF

v_gene: TRBV12-5
j_gene: TRBJ1-1
d_gene: .
CDR3aa: CASGLWGVEAFF

v_gene: TRBV5-4
j_gene: TRBJ1-3
d_gene: .
CDR3aa: CASSLGQARSGNTIYF

v_gene: TRBV10-3
j_gene: TRBJ2-5
d_gene: TRBD1
CDR3aa: CAIRRQGGQETQYF

v_gene: TRBV5-8
j_gene: TRBJ1-4
d_gene: .
CDR3aa: CASSLGGQPNEKLFF

v_gene: TRBV19
j_gene: TRBJ1-2
d_gene: TRBD1
CDR3aa: CASSPRDRDGGYTF

v_gene: TRBV2
j_gene: TRBJ1-2
d_gene: TRBD1
CDR3aa: CASSGTGYYYTF

v_gene: TRBV2
j_gene: TRBJ2-1
d_gene: TRBD2
CDR3aa: CASSDTSGGANEQFF

v_gene: TRBV19
j_gene: TRBJ1-5
d_gene: .
CDR3aa: CASSIDREGFLNQPQHF

v_gene: TRBV19
j_gene: TRBJ1-1
d_gene: TRBD1
CDR3aa: CASSIGGWGQGLSEAFF

v_gene: TRBV5-1
j_gene: TRBJ2-2
d_gene: .
CDR3aa: CASSSGLNTGELFF

v_gene: TRBV7-3
j_gene: TRBJ1-1
d_gene: .
CDR3aa: CASSPRGGIGDTEAFF

v_gene: TRBV15
j_gene: TRBJ2-3
d_gene: .
CDR3aa: CATSRDTGQYTDTQYF

v_gene: TRBV27
j_gene: TRBJ2-1
d_gene: TRBD1
CDR3aa: CASSPLRQGAGNEQFF

v_gene: TRBV14
j_gene: TRBJ2-2
d_gene: .
CDR3aa: CASSPQGGELFF

v_gene: TRBV6-5
j_gene: TRBJ1-3
d_gene: .
CDR3aa: CASRGQSASGNTIYF

v_gene: TRBV7-9
j_gene: TRBJ2-3
d_gene: .
CDR3aa: CASSLALMYRDGGTDTQYF

v_gene: TRBV4-3
j_gene: TRBJ2-3
d_gene: TRBD2
CDR3aa: CASSQKGPGLVVDTQYF

v_gene: TRBV5-1
j_gene: TRBJ2-5
d_gene: .
CDR3aa: CASSLGTQETQYF

v_gene: TRBV9
j_gene: TRBJ1-2
d_gene: .
CDR3aa: CASSRQGTSKGYTF

v_gene: TRBV7-9
j_gene: TRBJ2-1
d_gene: TRBD2
CDR3aa: CASSLDGGASNEQFF

v_gene: TRBV7-2
j_gene: TRBJ2-3
d_gene: .
CDR3aa: CASSFGGSTDTQYF

v_gene: TRBV9
j_gene: TRBJ2-1
d_gene: .
CDR3aa: CASSPSYNEQFF

v_gene: TRBV5-6
j_gene: TRBJ2-2
d_gene: TRBD2
CDR3aa: CASSLGPSGGANTGELFF

v_gene: TRBV10-3
j_gene: TRBJ2-7
d_gene: TRBD1
CDR3aa: CAITRQGEGEQYF

v_gene: TRBV7-6
j_gene: TRBJ1-6
d_gene: TRBD1
CDR3aa: CASSSRKGQGFSSPLHF

v_gene: TRBV5-1
j_gene: TRBJ2-1
d_gene: TRBD2
CDR3aa: CASSLALAGVEVNEQFF

v_gene: TRBV7-2
j_gene: TRBJ2-7
d_gene: TRBD1
CDR3aa: CASSIDRGPYEQYF

v_gene: TRBV5-1
j_gene: TRBJ2-5
d_gene: TRBD1
CDR3aa: CASSLGDRGYQETQYF

v_gene: TRBV6-5
j_gene: TRBJ1-3
d_gene: TRBD1
CDR3aa: CASTRQGAGGNTIYF

v_gene: TRBV7-9
j_gene: TRBJ2-2
d_gene: TRBD1
CDR3aa: CASSAPGTGGTGELFF

v_gene: TRBV6-5
j_gene: TRBJ1-5
d_gene: TRBD1
CDR3aa: CASSSTGVDNQPQHF

v_gene: TRBV10-3
j_gene: TRBJ1-2
d_gene: TRBD1
CDR3aa: CAISGSRDSLPPHFYGYTF

v_gene: TRBV6-5
j_gene: TRBJ2-7
d_gene: .
CDR3aa: CASGGRASSYEQYF

v_gene: TRBV5-5
j_gene: TRBJ2-7
d_gene: .
CDR3aa: CASSLPSSYEQYF